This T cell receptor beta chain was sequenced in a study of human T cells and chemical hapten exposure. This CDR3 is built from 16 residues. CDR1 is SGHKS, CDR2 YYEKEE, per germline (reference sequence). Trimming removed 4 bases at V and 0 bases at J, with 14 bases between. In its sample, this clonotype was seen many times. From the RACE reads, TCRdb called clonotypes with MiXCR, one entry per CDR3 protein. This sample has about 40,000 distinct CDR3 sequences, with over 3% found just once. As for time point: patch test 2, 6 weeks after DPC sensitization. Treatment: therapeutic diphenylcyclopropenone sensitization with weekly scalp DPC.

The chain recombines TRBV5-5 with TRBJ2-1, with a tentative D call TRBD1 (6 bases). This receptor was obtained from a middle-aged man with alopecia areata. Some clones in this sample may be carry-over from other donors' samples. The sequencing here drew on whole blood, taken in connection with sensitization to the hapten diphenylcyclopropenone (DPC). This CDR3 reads CASSKGDTPSYNEQFF. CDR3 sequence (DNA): TGTGCCAGCAGCAAGGGGGACACCCCCTCCTACAATGAGCAGTTCTTC.